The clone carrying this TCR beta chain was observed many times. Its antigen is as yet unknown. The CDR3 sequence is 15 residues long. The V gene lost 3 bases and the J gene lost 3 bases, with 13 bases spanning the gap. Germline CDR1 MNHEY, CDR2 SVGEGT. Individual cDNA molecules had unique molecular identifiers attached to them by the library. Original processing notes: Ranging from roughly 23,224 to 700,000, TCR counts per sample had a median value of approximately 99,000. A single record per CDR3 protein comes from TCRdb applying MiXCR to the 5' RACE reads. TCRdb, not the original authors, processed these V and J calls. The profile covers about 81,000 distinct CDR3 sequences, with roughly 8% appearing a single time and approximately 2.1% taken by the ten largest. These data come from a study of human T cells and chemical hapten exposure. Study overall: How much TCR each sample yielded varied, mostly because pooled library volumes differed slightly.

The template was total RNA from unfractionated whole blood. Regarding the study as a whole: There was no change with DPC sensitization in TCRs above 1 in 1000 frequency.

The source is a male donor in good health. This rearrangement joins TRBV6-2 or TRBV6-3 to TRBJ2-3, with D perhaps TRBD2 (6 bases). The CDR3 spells CASSYTGRETDTQYF. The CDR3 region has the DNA TGTGCCAGCAGTTATACGGGACGGGAGACAGATACGCAGTATTTT.